The rows below give T cell receptor beta chains drawn from one sample of a study of B cell selection in AIRE deficiency. Clones were sequenced by immunoSEQ multiplex PCR, and TCRdb holds only the in-frame ones, with some missing. The sample lists roughly 18,000 clones; under 95% were seen once. Sequencing was performed on CD4+CD25+ Tregs sorted from PBMCs. Every receptor here comes from a human donor in good health. CDR3s include the opening cysteine and the closing phenylalanine or tryptophan. The order of the fields is V gene, D gene, clone size, J gene, CDR3 protein, CDR3 DNA. A D gene is named only where the DNA matches it firmly. Size is omitted from some rows. Given values are once, few, many or a class for expanded clones.

TRBV6-1,.,.,TRBJ2-7,CASSYLYEQYF,TGTGCCAGCAGTTACCTTTACGAGCAGTACTTC
TRBV5-5,TRBD2,.,TRBJ2-5,CASSSRLAGGLQETQYF,TGTGCCAGCAGTTCTCGACTAGCGGGAGGTCTCCAAGAGACCCAGTACTTC
TRBV10-3,TRBD1,.,TRBJ2-7,CAIRGDRGRYEQYF,TGTGCCATCAGAGGGGACAGGGGTCGCTACGAGCAGTACTTC
TRBV5-1,.,.,TRBJ2-1,CASSLRDSIFEQFF,TGCGCCAGCAGCCTCCGGGACTCAATCTTTGAGCAGTTCTTC
TRBV5-1,.,.,TRBJ2-3,CASSPRSGRRFSTDTQYF,TGCGCCAGCAGCCCACGTAGCGGAAGACGTTTCAGCACAGATACGCAGTATTTT
TRBV6-1,TRBD2,.,TRBJ2-7,CAISGKSGSRSYEQYF,TGTGCCATCAGTGGGAAAAGCGGGAGCCGTTCCTACGAGCAGTACTTC
TRBV5-1,.,.,TRBJ1-1,CASSPHGGETEAFF,TGCGCCAGCAGCCCCCACGGGGGCGAAACTGAAGCTTTCTTT
TRBV7-8,TRBD2,.,TRBJ2-5,CASSWLSGSSQTQETQYF,TGTGCCAGCAGCTGGCTTAGCGGGAGTTCCCAAACGCAAGAGACCCAGTACTTC
TRBV4-1,.,.,TRBJ1-1,CASSPGRALLNTEAFF,TGCGCCAGCAGCCCCGGGAGGGCCCTTCTGAACACTGAAGCTTTCTTT
TRBV5-1,.,.,TRBJ2-7,CASSYGYEQYF,TGCGCCAGCAGCTATGGTTACGAGCAGTACTTC
TRBV18,.,.,TRBJ2-1,CASSPAGYNEQFF,TGTGCCAGCTCACCTGCCGGGTACAATGAGCAGTTCTTC
TRBV14,.,.,TRBJ2-1,CASSQVISGTQFF,TGTGCCAGCAGCCAAGTAATATCCGGGACTCAGTTCTTC
TRBV7-9,.,.,TRBJ1-5,CASSSGRVNQPQHF,TGTGCCAGCAGCTCCGGACGGGTCAATCAGCCCCAGCATTTT
TRBV28,TRBD2,once,TRBJ2-1,CASSPGLAGTYEQFF,TGTGCCAGCAGTCCGGGACTAGCGGGTACGTACGAGCAGTTCTTC
TRBV7-2,.,.,TRBJ2-7,CASSLRTLSDSYEQYF,TGTGCCAGCAGCTTAAGGACCCTTAGCGACTCCTACGAGCAGTACTTC
TRBV5-4,.,.,TRBJ2-3,CASSSPRTFTDTQYF,TGTGCCAGCAGCTCTCCCAGGACTTTCACAGATACGCAGTATTTT
TRBV29-1,.,.,TRBJ2-7,CSVLTGVNYEQYF,TGCAGCGTTCTTACGGGAGTTAACTACGAGCAGTACTTC